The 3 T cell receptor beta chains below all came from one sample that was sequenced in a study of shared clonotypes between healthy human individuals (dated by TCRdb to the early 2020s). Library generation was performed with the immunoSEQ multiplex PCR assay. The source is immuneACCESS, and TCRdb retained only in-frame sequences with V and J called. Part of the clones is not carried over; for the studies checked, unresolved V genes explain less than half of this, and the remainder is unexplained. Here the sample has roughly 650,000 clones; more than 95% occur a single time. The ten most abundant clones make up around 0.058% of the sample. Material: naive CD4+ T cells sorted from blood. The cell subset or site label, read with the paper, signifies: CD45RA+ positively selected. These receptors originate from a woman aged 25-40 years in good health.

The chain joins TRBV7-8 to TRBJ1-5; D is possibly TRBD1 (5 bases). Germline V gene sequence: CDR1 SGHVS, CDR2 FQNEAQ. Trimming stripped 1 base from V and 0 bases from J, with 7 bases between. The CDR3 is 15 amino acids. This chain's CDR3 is CASSLGQNSNQPQHF. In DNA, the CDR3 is TGTGCCAGCAGCTTAGGACAGAATAGCAATCAGCCCCAGCATTTT. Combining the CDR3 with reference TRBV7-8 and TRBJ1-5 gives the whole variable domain GAGVSQSPRYKVAKRGQDVALRCDPISGHVSLFWYQQALGQGPEFLTYFQNEAQLDKSGLPSDRFFAERPEGSVSTLKIQRTQQEDSAVYLCASSLGQNSNQPQHFGDGTRLSIL.

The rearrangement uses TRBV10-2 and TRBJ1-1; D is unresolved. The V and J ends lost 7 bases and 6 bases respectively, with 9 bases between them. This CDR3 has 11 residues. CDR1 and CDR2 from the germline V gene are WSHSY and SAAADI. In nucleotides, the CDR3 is TGCGCCAGCAATAACCGGGCTGAAGCTTTCTTT. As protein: CASNNRAEAFF.

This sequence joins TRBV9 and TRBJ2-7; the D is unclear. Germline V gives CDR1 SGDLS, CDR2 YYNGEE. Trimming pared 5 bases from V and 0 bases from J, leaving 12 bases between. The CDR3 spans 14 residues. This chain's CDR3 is CASRKTPSSYEQYF. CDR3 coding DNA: TGTGCCAGCAGAAAGACTCCGAGCTCCTACGAGCAGTACTTC.